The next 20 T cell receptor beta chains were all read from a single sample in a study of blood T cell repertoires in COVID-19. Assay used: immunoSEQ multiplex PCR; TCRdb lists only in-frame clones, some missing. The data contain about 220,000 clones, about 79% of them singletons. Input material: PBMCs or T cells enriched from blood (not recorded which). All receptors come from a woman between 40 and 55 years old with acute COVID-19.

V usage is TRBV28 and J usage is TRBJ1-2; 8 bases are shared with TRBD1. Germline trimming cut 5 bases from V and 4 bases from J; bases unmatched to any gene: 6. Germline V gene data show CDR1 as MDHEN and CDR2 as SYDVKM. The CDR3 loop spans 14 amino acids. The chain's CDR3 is CASSQGARGYGYTF. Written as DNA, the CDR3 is TGTGCCAGCAGTCAGGGGGCGCGGGGCTATGGCTACACCTTC.

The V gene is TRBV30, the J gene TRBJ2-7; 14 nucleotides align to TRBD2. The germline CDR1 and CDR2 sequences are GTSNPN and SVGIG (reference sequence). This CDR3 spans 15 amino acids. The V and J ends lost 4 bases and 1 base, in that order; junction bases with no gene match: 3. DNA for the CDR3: TGTGCCTGGACCGGGACTAGCGGGAGATCCTACGAGCAGTACTTC. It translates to CAWTGTSGRSYEQYF.

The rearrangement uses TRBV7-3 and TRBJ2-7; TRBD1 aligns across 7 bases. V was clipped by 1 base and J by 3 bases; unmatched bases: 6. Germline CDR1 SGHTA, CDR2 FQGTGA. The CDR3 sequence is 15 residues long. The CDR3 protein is CASSLSKGQFYEQYF. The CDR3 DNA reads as TGTGCCAGCAGCTTAAGTAAGGGACAGTTCTACGAGCAGTACTTC. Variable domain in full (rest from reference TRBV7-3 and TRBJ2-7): GAGVSQTPSNKVTEKGKYVELRCDPISGHTALYWYRQSLGQGPEFLIYFQGTGAADDSGLPNDRFFAVRPEGSVSTLKIQRTERGDSAVYLCASSLSKGQFYEQYFGPGTRLTVT.

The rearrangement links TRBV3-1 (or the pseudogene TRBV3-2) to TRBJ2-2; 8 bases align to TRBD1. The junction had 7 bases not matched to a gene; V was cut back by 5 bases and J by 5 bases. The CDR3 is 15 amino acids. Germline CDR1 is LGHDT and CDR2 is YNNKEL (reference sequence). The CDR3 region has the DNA TGTGCCAGCAGCTCACCAGGGGGCCGGACCGGGGAGCTGTTTTTT. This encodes CASSSPGGRTGELFF.

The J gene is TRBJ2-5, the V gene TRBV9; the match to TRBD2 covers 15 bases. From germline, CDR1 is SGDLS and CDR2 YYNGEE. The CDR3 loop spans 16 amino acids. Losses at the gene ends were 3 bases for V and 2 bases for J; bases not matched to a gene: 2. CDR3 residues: CASSAGLAGGQETQYF. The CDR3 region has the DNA TGTGCCAGCAGCGCCGGACTAGCGGGGGGGCAAGAGACCCAGTACTTC. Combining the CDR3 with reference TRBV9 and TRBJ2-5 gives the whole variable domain DSGVTQTPKHLITATGQRVTLRCSPRSGDLSVYWYQQSLDQGLQFLIQYYNGEERAKGNILERFSAQQFPDLHSELNLSSLELGDSALYFCASSAGLAGGQETQYFGPGTRLLVL.

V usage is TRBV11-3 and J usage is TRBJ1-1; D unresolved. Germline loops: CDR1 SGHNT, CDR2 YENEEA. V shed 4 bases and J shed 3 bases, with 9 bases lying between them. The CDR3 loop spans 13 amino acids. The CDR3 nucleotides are TGTGCCAGCAGCTGGATGAGCGACACTGAAGCTTTCTTT. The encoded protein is CASSWMSDTEAFF. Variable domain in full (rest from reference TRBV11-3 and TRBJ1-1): EAGVVQSPRYKIIEKKQPVAFWCNPISGHNTLYWYLQNLGQGPELLIRYENEEAVDDSQLPKDRFSAERLKGVDSTLKIQPAELGDSAVYLCASSWMSDTEAFFGQGTRLTVV.

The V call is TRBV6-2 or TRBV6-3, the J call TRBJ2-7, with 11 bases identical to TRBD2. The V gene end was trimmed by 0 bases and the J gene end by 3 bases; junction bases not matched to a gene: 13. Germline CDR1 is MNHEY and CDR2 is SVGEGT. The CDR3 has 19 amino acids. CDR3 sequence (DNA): TGTGCCAGCAGTTACTCGCGGTTTAGCGGGAGGGCCGGTGACTACGAGCAGTACTTC. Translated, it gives CASSYSRFSGRAGDYEQYF.

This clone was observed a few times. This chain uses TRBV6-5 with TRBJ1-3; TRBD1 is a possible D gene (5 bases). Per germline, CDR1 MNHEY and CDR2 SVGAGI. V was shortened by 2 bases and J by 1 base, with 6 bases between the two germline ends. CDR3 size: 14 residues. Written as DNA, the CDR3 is TGTGCCAGCAGTTACAGACAGTCTGGAAACACCATATATTTT. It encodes CASSYRQSGNTIYF.

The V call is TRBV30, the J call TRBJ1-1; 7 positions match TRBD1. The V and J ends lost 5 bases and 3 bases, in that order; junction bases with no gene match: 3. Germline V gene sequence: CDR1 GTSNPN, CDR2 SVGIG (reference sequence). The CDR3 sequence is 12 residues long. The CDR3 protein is CAWGTVHTEAFF. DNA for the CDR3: TGTGCCTGGGGGACAGTTCACACTGAAGCTTTCTTT. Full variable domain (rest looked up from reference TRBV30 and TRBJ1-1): SQTIHQWPATLVQPVGSPLSLECTVEGTSNPNLYWYRQAAGRGLQLLFYSVGIGQISSEVPQNLSASRPQDRQFILSSKKLLLSDSGFYLCAWGTVHTEAFFGQGTRLTVV.

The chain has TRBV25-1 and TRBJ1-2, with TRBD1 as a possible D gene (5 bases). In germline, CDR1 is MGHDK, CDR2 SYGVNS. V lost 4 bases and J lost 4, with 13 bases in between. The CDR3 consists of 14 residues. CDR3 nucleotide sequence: TGTGCCAGCAGTGCCCGGTATGGGGCCTATGGCTACACCTTC. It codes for CASSARYGAYGYTF.

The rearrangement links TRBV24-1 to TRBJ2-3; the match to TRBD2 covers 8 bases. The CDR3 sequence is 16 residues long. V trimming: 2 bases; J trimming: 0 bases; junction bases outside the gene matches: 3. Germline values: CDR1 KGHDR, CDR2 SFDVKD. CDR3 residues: CATSDWSGRSTDTQYF. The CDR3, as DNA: TGTGCCACCAGTGATTGGAGCGGGAGAAGCACAGATACGCAGTATTTT.

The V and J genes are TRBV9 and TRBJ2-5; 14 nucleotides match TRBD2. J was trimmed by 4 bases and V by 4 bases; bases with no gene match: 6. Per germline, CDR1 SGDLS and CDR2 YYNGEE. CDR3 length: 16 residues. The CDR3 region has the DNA TGTGCCAGCAGCCCAGGGACTAGCGGGGGCCGAGAGACCCAGTACTTC. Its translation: CASSPGTSGGRETQYF.

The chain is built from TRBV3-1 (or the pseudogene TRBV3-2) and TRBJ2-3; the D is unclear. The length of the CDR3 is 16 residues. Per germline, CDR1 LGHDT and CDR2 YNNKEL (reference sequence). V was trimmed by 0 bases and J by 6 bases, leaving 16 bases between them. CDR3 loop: CASSQEFGRQSDTQYF. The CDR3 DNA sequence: TGTGCCAGCAGCCAAGAGTTCGGTCGTCAAAGTGATACGCAGTATTTT.

In nucleotides, the CDR3 is TGTGCCAGCAGTGAAGCGGCCTATCAGCCCCAGCATTTT. This sequence encodes CASSEAAYQPQHF. The chain has TRBV6-1 and TRBJ1-5; D gene unclear. CDR3 length: 13 residues. CDR1 is MNHNS and CDR2 is SASEGT in the germline V gene. Trimming left V 0 bases short and J 5 bases short, with 5 bases between.

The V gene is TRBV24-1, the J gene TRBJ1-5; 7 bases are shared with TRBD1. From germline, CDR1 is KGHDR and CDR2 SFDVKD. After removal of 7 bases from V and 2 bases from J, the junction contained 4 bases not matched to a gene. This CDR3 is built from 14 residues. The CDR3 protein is CATSETGRNQPQHF. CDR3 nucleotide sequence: TGTGCCACCAGCGAGACAGGGCGCAATCAGCCCCAGCATTTT.

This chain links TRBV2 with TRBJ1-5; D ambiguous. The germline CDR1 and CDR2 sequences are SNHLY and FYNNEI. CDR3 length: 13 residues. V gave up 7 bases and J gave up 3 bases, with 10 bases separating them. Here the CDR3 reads CASMADFNQPQHF. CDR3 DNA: TGTGCCAGCATGGCAGACTTCAATCAGCCCCAGCATTTT.

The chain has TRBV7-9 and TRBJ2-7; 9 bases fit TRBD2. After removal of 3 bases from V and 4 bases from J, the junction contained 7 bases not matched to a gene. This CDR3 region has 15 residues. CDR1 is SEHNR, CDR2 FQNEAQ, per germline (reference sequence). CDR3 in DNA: TGTGCCAGCAGCTTCTCCAGCGGGGGGCTTTACGAGCAGTACTTC. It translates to CASSFSSGGLYEQYF.

The CDR3 DNA reads TGCAGTGCTAGTCGAACAGGGTTGCGGAGCAATCAGCCCCAGCATTTT. It translates to CSASRTGLRSNQPQHF. V and J are TRBV20-1 and TRBJ1-5, with D perhaps matching TRBD1 (6 bases). V was trimmed by 3 bases and J by 1 base, leaving 16 bases between them. Germline CDR1 reads DFQATT; CDR2 reads SNEGSKA (reference sequence). CDR3 length: 16 amino acids.

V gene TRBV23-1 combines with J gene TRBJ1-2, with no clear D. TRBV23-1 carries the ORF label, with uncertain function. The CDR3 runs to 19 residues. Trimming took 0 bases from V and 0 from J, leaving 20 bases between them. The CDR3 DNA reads TGCGCCAGCAGTCAATCGAGATGGGAGGCGGTAAGGGCTAACTATGGCTACACCTTC. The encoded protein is CASSQSRWEAVRANYGYTF.

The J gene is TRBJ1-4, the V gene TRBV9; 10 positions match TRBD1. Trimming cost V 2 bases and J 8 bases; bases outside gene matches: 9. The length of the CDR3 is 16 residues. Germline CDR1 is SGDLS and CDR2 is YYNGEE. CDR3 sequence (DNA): TGTGCCAGCAGCGTTGGGAGGACAGGGGGGAACGAAAAACTGTTTTTT. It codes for CASSVGRTGGNEKLFF.